These 16 T cell receptor beta chains originate from one sample sequenced in a study of memory CD4+ T cells and cytomegalovirus serostatus (dated by TCRdb to about 2019). Single viable CD3+CD4+CD8-CD45RO+ cells were sorted as memory CD4+ T cells on a FACSAria II. The library was prepared using the immunoSEQ multiplex PCR assay. TCRdb stores this immuneACCESS table with in-frame sequences only. Part of the clones is absent; in the studies checked, under half of the shortfall reflects unresolved V genes, and no reason is known for the rest. This sample comprises 61,000 or so clones, roughly 80% of them detected only once. The leading ten clones occupy approximately 0.54% of the sample. The source material was memory CD4+ T cells from blood. Every receptor here comes from an adult in good health and CMV-seronegative. Some clones in this sample may be carry-over from other donors' samples.

The chain recombines TRBV7-2 with TRBJ2-7, with 7 positions matching TRBD1. The junction had 8 bases not matched to a gene; V was cut back by 5 bases and J by 4 bases. The CDR3 runs 14 residues. The germline gives CDR1 SGHTA, CDR2 FQGNSA. For the CDR3, the DNA is TGTGCCAGCAGCCCCCGGGACAGACTTTACGAGCAGTACTTC. Amino acids: CASSPRDRLYEQYF.

The chain uses TRBV11-2 and TRBJ2-7; the match to TRBD1 covers 7 bases. The V segment lost 4 bases and the J segment 1 base; nucleotides outside the gene matches: 10. The germline V gene encodes CDR1 SGHAT and CDR2 FQNNGV. The CDR3 sequence is 16 residues long. CDR3 protein: CASSYDRVLESYEQYF. In DNA form, the CDR3 reads TGTGCCAGCAGCTACGACAGGGTTCTAGAGTCCTACGAGCAGTACTTC.

In its sample, this clone was seen once. J is TRBJ2-7 and V is TRBV6-5; D not certain. The CDR3 length is 14 residues. Germline V gene sequence: CDR1 MNHEY, CDR2 SVGAGI. Trimming left V 0 bases short and J 5 bases short, with 11 bases between. CDR3 DNA: TGTGCCAGCAGTTACTCCGAGGTCCAGAACGAGCAGTACTTC. It translates to CASSYSEVQNEQYF.

The chain is built from TRBV18 and TRBJ2-3; 12 nucleotides align to TRBD2. V gave up 6 bases and J gave up 3 bases; unmatched junction bases: 7. Germline V CDR1 and CDR2: KGHSH, LQKENI. The CDR3 has 16 amino acids. For the CDR3, the DNA is TGTGCCAGCTCGACGCGGACTAGCGGGGCGACAGATACGCAGTATTTT. Protein sequence: CASSTRTSGATDTQYF.

V usage is TRBV21-1 and J usage is TRBJ1-1; the D segment call TRBD1 is taken from the table without a DNA check. TRBV21-1 is flagged as a pseudogene. The CDR3 contains 15 residues. Here the CDR3 DNA reads TGTGCCAGCAGCAAAGACGGCAGGGGGCACGCTGAAGCTTTCTTT. Translating it yields CASSKDGRGHAEAFF.

The V gene is TRBV4-3, the J gene TRBJ2-4, with D uncertain. CDR1 is LGHNA and CDR2 is YSLEER in the germline V gene. The CDR3 runs to 17 residues. V was cut by 2 bases and J by 0 bases, with 14 bases left in between. The CDR3, as DNA: TGCGCCAGCAGCCAAACGAATTTGCTGCTAGCCAAAAACATTCAGTACTTC. Translation: CASSQTNLLLAKNIQYF.

V and J are TRBV19 and TRBJ2-6, with no clear D. Trimming left V 5 bases short and J 1 base short, with 6 bases between. The germline CDR1 and CDR2 sequences are LNHDA and SQIVND (reference sequence). This CDR3 contains 14 residues. CDR3 loop: CASSRQSGANVLTF. CDR3 in DNA: TGTGCCAGTAGTCGGCAGTCTGGGGCCAACGTCCTGACTTTC.

Here the CDR3 reads CASSSVLSEAFF. CDR3 DNA sequence: TGTGCCAGCAGCTCAGTCTTAAGCGAAGCTTTCTTT. The chain uses TRBV7-6 and TRBJ1-1, with D unclear. The CDR3 has 12 residues. Trimming removed 4 bases at V and 8 bases at J, with 11 bases between. Germline V gene lookup returns CDR1 SGHVS and CDR2 FNYEAQ.

This clone has only one observation. This sequence joins TRBV19 and TRBJ1-2, with TRBD1 identical over 9 bases. Germline V gives CDR1 LNHDA, CDR2 SQIVND (reference sequence). After removal of 6 bases from V and 4 bases from J, the junction contained 6 bases not matched to a gene. The CDR3 totals 14 residues. The CDR3: CASRDTGGGYGYTF. The DNA for the CDR3 is TGTGCCAGTAGGGATACAGGGGGCGGCTATGGCTACACCTTC.

This clone was observed a single time. The chain carries TRBV18 and TRBJ2-2; possibly TRBD2 for D (7 bases). The CDR3 runs to 16 residues. Trimming took 0 bases from V and 3 from J, leaving 11 bases between them. CDR1 KGHSH and CDR2 LQKENI come from the germline V gene. CDR3 sequence: CASSPPRGGDTGELFF. The CDR3 nucleotides are TGTGCCAGCTCACCACCAAGAGGGGGGGACACCGGGGAGCTGTTTTTT.

The DNA for the CDR3 is TGTGCCAGCTCAGTGAGGCGGGTAGCGGGAGGCCTGGGGGTGGAGCAGTTCTTC. Protein: CASSVRRVAGGLGVEQFF. V gene TRBV2 combines with J gene TRBJ2-1, with 10 positions matching TRBD2. Germline assignment: CDR1 SNHLY and CDR2 FYNNEI. V was clipped by 8 bases and J by 10 bases; unmatched bases: 23. There are 18 residues in the CDR3.

V is TRBV9 and J is TRBJ2-1; 14 bases agree with TRBD2. J lost 8 bases, V lost 0 bases, and 10 bases had no gene match. The CDR3 is made up of 18 amino acids. Germline CDR1 is SGDLS and CDR2 is YYNGEE. The CDR3 protein is CASSVDGRRLAGGHEQFF. CDR3 coding DNA: TGTGCCAGCAGCGTAGATGGCCGGCGACTAGCGGGAGGGCATGAGCAGTTCTTC. The whole variable domain, remainder taken from reference TRBV9 and TRBJ2-1, is DSGVTQTPKHLITATGQRVTLRCSPRSGDLSVYWYQQSLDQGLQFLIQYYNGEERAKGNILERFSAQQFPDLHSELNLSSLELGDSALYFCASSVDGRRLAGGHEQFFGPGTRLTVL.

This clone has only a few counts. The chain employs TRBV5-1 and TRBJ1-6; possibly TRBD1 for D (6 bases). Between the trimmed V and J ends, which lost 4 bases and 10 bases, there was a span of 15 bases. The CDR3 is 14 residues long. Germline loops: CDR1 SGHRS, CDR2 YFSETQ. CDR3 in amino acids: CASSPGQSGSPLHF. In nucleotides, the CDR3 is TGCGCCAGCAGCCCGGGACAATCGGGATCACCCCTCCACTTT.

The table lists this clone with a few counts. The CDR3 DNA is TGTGCCAGCAGTTACTCGTGGTTAGCGGGGGGGCATGAGCAGTTCTTC. It specifies CASSYSWLAGGHEQFF. This chain uses TRBV6-5 with TRBJ2-1; 11 bases are shared with TRBD2. Germline V gives CDR1 MNHEY, CDR2 SVGAGI. The CDR3 is 16 residues long. J was trimmed by 8 bases and V by 0 bases; bases with no gene match: 6.

J is TRBJ1-3 and V is TRBV9; TRBD1 is a possible D gene (6 bases). Germline CDR1 is SGDLS and CDR2 is YYNGEE. Trimming pared 0 bases from V and 2 bases from J, leaving 6 bases between. The length of the CDR3 is 14 residues. This CDR3 is CASSVGTAGNTIYF. In nucleotides, the CDR3 is TGTGCCAGCAGCGTAGGGACAGCTGGAAACACCATATATTTT.

This chain uses TRBV7-8 with TRBJ1-2, with unresolved D. Trimming stripped 5 bases from V and 3 bases from J, with 13 bases between. There are 14 residues in the CDR3. CDR1 is SGHVS and CDR2 is FQNEAQ in the germline V gene. The CDR3 DNA follows: TGTGCCAGCAGCCCAGTCGGGAGGGACTATGGCTACACCTTC. This gives the protein CASSPVGRDYGYTF. Looking up the rest from reference TRBV7-8 and TRBJ1-2 gives the full variable domain: GAGVSQSPRYKVAKRGQDVALRCDPISGHVSLFWYQQALGQGPEFLTYFQNEAQLDKSGLPSDRFFAERPEGSVSTLKIQRTQQEDSAVYLCASSPVGRDYGYTFGSGTRLTVV.